Presented here are 7 T cell receptor beta chains from one specimen sequenced in a study of shared clonotypes between healthy human individuals. Profiled with immunoSEQ multiplex PCR; TCRdb holds only in-frame clones, not every one. The table lists roughly 1,500,000 clones, nearly 99% of them singletons, with roughly 0.4% in the top ten. Sequencing was carried out using naive CD4+ T cells sorted from blood. The subset here: CD45RA+ positively selected. Receptor source: a man younger than 40 in good health.

The rearrangement joins TRBV11-3 to TRBJ2-2; no reliable D call. The ends were cut back, 5 bases at V and 1 base at J, with 5 bases in the middle. This CDR3 is built from 13 residues. The germline V gene encodes CDR1 SGHNT and CDR2 YENEEA. The CDR3 reads CASSPENTGELFF. The CDR3 bases are TGTGCCAGCAGCCCTGAGAACACCGGGGAGCTGTTTTTT.

The chain carries TRBV28 and TRBJ2-3, with 11 bases aligning to TRBD2. The CDR3 has 16 residues. CDR1 is MDHEN and CDR2 is SYDVKM in the germline V gene. With 8 bases clipped from V and 1 base from J, the junction kept 8 bases outside the gene matches. The CDR3 bases are TGTGCCAGCCCCCCGGTACTAGCGGGGGGCACAGATACGCAGTATTTT. The encoded protein is CASPPVLAGGTDTQYF.

This clone was seen just once. The gene calls are TRBV2 and TRBJ2-5; the match to TRBD2 covers 12 bases. This CDR3 comprises 14 residues. From germline, CDR1 is SNHLY and CDR2 FYNNEI. The J segment lost 9 bases and the V segment lost 3 bases, leaving 5 bases of the junction unmatched. The CDR3 nucleotides are TGTGCCAGCAGTGACCCTAGCGGGAGGGCCTCCCAGTACTTC. This encodes CASSDPSGRASQYF.

The chain carries TRBV7-9 and TRBJ2-3; 8 positions agree with TRBD2. Losses at the gene ends were 3 bases for V and 3 bases for J; bases not matched to a gene: 8. Germline lookup yields CDR1 SEHNR and CDR2 FQNEAQ (reference sequence). This CDR3 has 16 residues. In DNA form, the CDR3 reads TGTGCCAGCAGCTTCGATCAGGGCGGGGGGACAGATACGCAGTATTTT. Amino acids: CASSFDQGGGTDTQYF.

This clone was seen once. The same CDR3 can be traced to other DNA sequences in this sample. CDR3 coding DNA: TGTGCCAGCAGCGTCGGAGGACTAGCGGGAGTAGGAGAGACCCAGTACTTC. It encodes CASSVGGLAGVGETQYF. The chain carries TRBV9 and TRBJ2-5; 13 nucleotides line up with TRBD2. The CDR3 is made up of 17 amino acids. CDR1 is SGDLS, CDR2 YYNGEE, per germline. Trimming at V came to 2 bases and at J to 4 bases, leaving 8 bases not matched to a gene. The full variable domain, its missing parts supplied by reference TRBV9 and TRBJ2-5, is DSGVTQTPKHLITATGQRVTLRCSPRSGDLSVYWYQQSLDQGLQFLIQYYNGEERAKGNILERFSAQQFPDLHSELNLSSLELGDSALYFCASSVGGLAGVGETQYFGPGTRLLVL.

This sequence joins TRBV5-1 and TRBJ2-7, with 13 positions matching TRBD2. The CDR3 totals 15 residues. J gave up 3 bases and V 3 bases, and 3 bases lay outside the gene matches. CDR1 and CDR2 from the germline V gene are SGHRS and YFSETQ. The CDR3 DNA follows: TGCGCCAGCAGCTGGGGACTAGCGGGGCACTACGAGCAGTACTTC. Translated: CASSWGLAGHYEQYF. The full variable domain, in which reference TRBV5-1 and TRBJ2-7 provide the parts outside the CDR3, is KAGVTQTPRYLIKTRGQQVTLSCSPISGHRSVSWYQQTPGQGLQFLFEYFSETQRNKGNFPGRFSGRQFSNSRSEMNVSTLELGDSALYLCASSWGLAGHYEQYFGPGTRLTVT.

The chain uses TRBV6-1 and TRBJ1-2, with D possibly TRBD1 on 6 matching bases. V gave up 1 base and J gave up 6 bases, with 12 bases separating them. CDR1 is MNHNS, CDR2 SASEGT, per germline. The CDR3 spans 14 residues. The CDR3 DNA reads TGTGCCAGCAGTGAAGGGTCAGGGGTGGATGGCTACACCTTC. This gives the protein CASSEGSGVDGYTF.